The sequence of this TCR beta chain was determined in a study of T cell repertoires in cytomegalovirus infection. General observations from the study: There were HLA-C-restricted CMV-specific TCR beta clonotypes dominating the ex vivo response.

Remarks on this clonotype: Its target is not known.

Germline V lookup: CDR1 LNHDA, CDR2 SQIVND (reference sequence). Deletions cut 3 bases from V and 0 bases from J, with 10 bases between. This CDR3 has 15 residues. TCRdb called the reads again in MiXCR, with one record for every CDR3 protein. The sample records approximately 750,000 distinct CDR3 sequences, 35% to 45% being singletons. The clonotype originates from a human donor in good health (CMV status not recorded). Some clones in this sample may be carry-over from other donors' samples. Input material: PBMCs. The gene calls are TRBV19 and TRBJ2-3; D ambiguous. As DNA, the CDR3 is TGTGCCAGTAGTATTGGCAGCACTAGCACAGATACGCAGTATTTT. Amino acid sequence: CASSIGSTSTDTQYF.